Listed below are T cell receptor beta chains from one sample, sequenced in a study of blood T cell repertoires in COVID-19. Method: immunoSEQ multiplex PCR; TCRdb's copy keeps in-frame clones and lacks some. The data hold 120,000 to 150,000 clones, with approximately 90% observed a single time. Sequencing used peripheral blood. These TCRs come from a woman aged 45-60 years with active or convalescent COVID-19. Both conserved end residues are part of each CDR3. A D gene is named only where the DNA matches it firmly. Rows may omit the clone size; those that give it use once, few, many or a size class.

v_gene	abundance	j_gene	d_gene	CDR3aa	CDR3nt
TRBV7-9	NA	TRBJ1-3	NA	CASSFTGAGNTIYF	TGTGCCAGCAGCTTTACCGGGGCTGGAAACACCATATATTTT
TRBV29-1	NA	TRBJ2-7	NA	CSVGLNYEQYF	TGCAGCGTTGGACTCAACTACGAGCAGTACTTC
TRBV21-1	NA	TRBJ2-7	NA	CASSKTRTSGSAVPPYEQYF	TGTGCCAGCAGCAAAACGAGGACTAGCGGGAGTGCCGTTCCACCCTACGAGCAGTACTTC
TRBV29-1	NA	TRBJ2-7	NA	CSGTRGDEQYF	TGCAGCGGGACCAGGGGGGACGAGCAGTACTTC
TRBV18	NA	TRBJ2-3	TRBD1	CASSSQGGSDTQYF	TGTGCCAGCTCATCTCAAGGGGGCTCAGATACGCAGTATTTT
TRBV5-5	few	TRBJ2-5	TRBD1	CASSQRDRVETQYF	TGTGCCAGCAGCCAGCGGGACAGGGTGGAGACCCAGTACTTC
TRBV4-3	NA	TRBJ1-5	NA	CASSQDTAGPNQPQHF	TGCGCCAGCAGCCAAGATACGGCAGGGCCGAATCAGCCCCAGCATTTT
TRBV27	NA	TRBJ2-1	NA	CASSLTNYNEQFF	TGTGCCAGCAGTTTGACAAACTACAATGAGCAGTTCTTC
TRBV7-2	NA	TRBJ2-1	TRBD2	CASSKRGGLVGRHEQFF	TGTGCCAGCAGCAAAAGGGGGGGACTAGTGGGGCGGCATGAGCAGTTCTTC
TRBV27	NA	TRBJ1-2	NA	CASRLGGLNYGYTF	TGTGCCAGCAGACTCGGGGGGCTAAACTATGGCTACACCTTC
TRBV28	NA	TRBJ2-6	TRBD2	CASSRGTGANVLTF	TGTGCCAGCTCGCGGGGGACTGGGGCCAACGTCCTGACTTTC
TRBV18	NA	TRBJ2-3	TRBD1	CASSPFVRDRGTDTQYF	TGTGCCAGCTCACCCTTTGTTCGGGACAGAGGCACAGATACGCAGTATTTT
TRBV7-9	NA	TRBJ1-4	NA	CASSLLLVGQNEKLFF	TGTGCCAGCAGCTTATTATTAGTTGGGCAAAATGAAAAACTGTTTTTT
TRBV27	NA	TRBJ1-1	NA	CASTLAGLGHTEAFF	TGTGCCAGCACCCTCGCGGGGTTGGGGCACACTGAAGCTTTCTTT
TRBV7-6	once	TRBJ2-5	NA	CASSLAPGGLRQETQYF	TGTGCCAGCAGCTTAGCCCCCGGGGGACTCCGACAAGAGACCCAGTACTTC
TRBV6-5	few	TRBJ1-5	TRBD1	CASRALDRVDQPQHF	TGTGCCAGTAGGGCGCTGGACAGGGTGGATCAGCCCCAGCATTTT
TRBV7-2	NA	TRBJ2-1	NA	CASSFLSEQFF	TGTGCCAGCAGTTTCCTCAGTGAGCAGTTCTTC
TRBV3-1/TRBV3-2	NA	TRBJ2-5	TRBD1	CASSQDDRGQTQYF	TGTGCCAGCAGCCAGGATGACAGGGGCCAGACCCAGTACTTC
TRBV27	NA	TRBJ1-5	NA	CASSPATGTYNQPQHF	TGTGCCAGCAGCCCCGCCACAGGGACGTACAATCAGCCCCAGCATTTT
TRBV14	NA	TRBJ1-2	NA	CASSPKSHYGYTF	TGTGCCAGCAGCCCGAAGAGCCACTATGGCTACACCTTC
TRBV21-1	NA	TRBJ2-3	NA	CASSKTGGGRTDTQYF	TGTGCCAGCAGCAAAACAGGGGGGGGTCGCACAGATACGCAGTATTTT
TRBV4-3	NA	TRBJ2-7	NA	CASSQVVRYEQYF	TGCGCCAGCAGCCAAGTAGTCCGCTACGAGCAGTACTTC
TRBV28	NA	TRBJ1-6	NA	CASSLTGGSNSPLHF	TGTGCCAGCAGTTTAACTGGGGGGTCTAATTCACCCCTCCACTTT
TRBV7-2	NA	TRBJ2-7	NA	CASSLVLAPNEQYF	TGTGCCAGCAGCTTAGTACTAGCTCCTAACGAGCAGTACTTC
TRBV29-1	NA	TRBJ2-3	NA	CSVEGGGQSTDTQYF	TGCAGCGTTGAAGGTGGGGGCCAAAGCACAGATACGCAGTATTTT
TRBV11-2	NA	TRBJ2-7	NA	CASSLVSRAAEQYF	TGTGCCAGCAGCTTAGTTTCCAGGGCCGCCGAGCAGTACTTC
TRBV30	NA	TRBJ1-1	NA	CAWSASRELEAFF	TGTGCCTGGAGCGCATCCAGGGAACTTGAAGCTTTCTTT
TRBV7-2	NA	TRBJ2-7	TRBD2	CASSRTSGGYEQYF	TGTGCCAGCAGCCGGACTAGCGGGGGGTACGAGCAGTACTTC
TRBV5-1	NA	TRBJ1-3	NA	CASSLGPPSDTSGNTIYF	TGCGCCAGCAGCTTGGGTCCTCCGAGTGATACCTCTGGAAACACCATATATTTT
TRBV9	NA	TRBJ2-7	TRBD2	CASSTPGTSHEQYF	TGTGCCAGCAGCACCCCCGGGACTAGCCATGAGCAGTACTTC
TRBV28	NA	TRBJ2-7	TRBD2	CASIGWEGSYEQYF	TGTGCCAGCATAGGGTGGGAGGGCTCATACGAGCAGTACTTC
TRBV19	once	TRBJ2-4	NA	CASSIGQYMAKNIQYF	TGTGCCAGTAGTATAGGTCAGTACATGGCCAAAAACATTCAGTACTTC
TRBV5-4	NA	TRBJ2-1	NA	CASSLAGVLYNEQFF	TGTGCCAGCAGCTTGGCGGGAGTGCTCTACAATGAGCAGTTCTTC
TRBV19	NA	TRBJ1-5	NA	CASSSREGNQPQHF	TGTGCCAGTAGTAGTAGGGAGGGAAATCAGCCCCAGCATTTT
TRBV19	NA	TRBJ1-2	TRBD1	CASSSDVRTGGNYGYTF	TGTGCCAGTAGCTCGGACGTGCGGACAGGAGGTAACTATGGCTACACCTTC
TRBV18	NA	TRBJ2-1	TRBD1	CASSPPQGLGQGYNEQFF	TGTGCCAGCTCACCACCGCAGGGCTTAGGACAGGGATACAATGAGCAGTTCTTC
TRBV7-9	NA	TRBJ2-1	TRBD2	CASSLVGGGANEQFF	TGTGCCAGCAGCTTAGTTGGGGGAGGGGCGAATGAGCAGTTCTTC
TRBV7-9	NA	TRBJ1-2	NA	CASSGEGVGYGYTF	TGTGCCAGCAGCGGAGAGGGGGTCGGCTATGGCTACACCTTC
TRBV10-3	NA	TRBJ1-1	NA	CAISESEGGHTEAFF	TGTGCCATCAGTGAGTCTGAGGGAGGTCACACTGAAGCTTTCTTT
TRBV19	NA	TRBJ1-3	NA	CASSKGGPHSGNTIYF	TGTGCCAGTAGTAAAGGAGGACCCCACTCTGGAAACACCATATATTTT
TRBV18	NA	TRBJ1-5	NA	CASQLRGENQPQHF	TGTGCCAGCCAACTACGGGGGGAGAATCAGCCCCAGCATTTT
TRBV3-1/TRBV3-2	NA	TRBJ1-1	NA	CASSQGQGNTEAFF	TGTGCCAGCAGCCAAGGGCAGGGGAACACTGAAGCTTTCTTT
TRBV19	NA	TRBJ2-7	TRBD1	CASSTTGRYEQYF	TGTGCCAGTAGTACGACAGGGAGATACGAGCAGTACTTC
TRBV28	NA	TRBJ2-7	TRBD1	CASSRRTGAKYEQYF	TGTGCCAGCAGTCGTCGGACAGGGGCAAAGTACGAGCAGTACTTC
TRBV5-1	NA	TRBJ2-7	TRBD1	CASSLDQGAYEQYF	TGCGCCAGCAGCTTGGATCAGGGGGCCTACGAGCAGTACTTC
TRBV27	NA	TRBJ2-5	NA	CASSPGQTNQETQYF	TGTGCCAGCAGCCCTGGACAGACGAACCAAGAGACCCAGTACTTC
TRBV2	NA	TRBJ1-5	TRBD1	CASSTTGSQVQPQHF	TGTGCCAGCAGTACGACAGGGAGCCAGGTCCAGCCCCAGCATTTT
TRBV3-1/TRBV3-2	NA	TRBJ2-7	NA	CASSQAGTRGEQYF	TGTGCCAGCAGCCAAGCCGGGACCCGGGGGGAGCAGTACTTC
TRBV19	NA	TRBJ1-1	TRBD1	CASSHDRVSTEAFF	TGTGCCAGTAGTCATGACAGGGTAAGCACTGAAGCTTTCTTT
TRBV14	NA	TRBJ1-1	NA	CASSQVRGTEAFF	TGTGCCAGCAGCCAAGTTCGAGGCACTGAAGCTTTCTTT
TRBV7-9	NA	TRBJ2-3	TRBD2	CASSQPRTSEADTQYF	TGTGCCAGCAGCCAACCCCGGACTAGCGAAGCAGATACGCAGTATTTT
TRBV28	NA	TRBJ1-1	NA	CASSPGQRNTEAFF	TGTGCCAGCAGTCCCGGACAGAGGAACACTGAAGCTTTCTTT
TRBV21-1	NA	TRBJ1-1	NA	CASSSQVVNTEAFF	TGTGCCAGCAGCTCACAGGTAGTGAACACTGAAGCTTTCTTT